These T cell receptor beta chains were read from a single sample in a study of cytomegalovirus exposure and HLA in healthy donors. Profiling relied on immunoSEQ multiplex PCR, and the TCRdb table lists in-frame clones only, not all of them. The profile covers approximately 100,000 clones, with approximately 80% appearing a single time and 4.5% to 5% taken by the ten largest. Material for sequencing was PBMCs. These receptors were collected from a woman in her thirties or forties in good health and CMV-seronegative. Each CDR3 is given with its conserved first and last residue. The D gene is left open where the match is weak. Not every row has a clone size; where given, it reads once, few, many or a size class.

NA TRBJ2-3 TRBD2 TRBV7-8 CASGVLAGGTDTQYF TGTGCCAGCGGGGTTCTTGCGGGGGGCACAGATACGCAGTATTTT
NA TRBJ2-5 TRBD1 TRBV6-1 CASSAGTAQETQYF TGTGCCAGCAGTGCCGGGACAGCCCAAGAGACCCAGTACTTC
once TRBJ2-5 TRBD2 TRBV6-6 CASKLAGTQETQYF TGTGCCAGCAAACTAGCGGGGACACAAGAGACCCAGTACTTC
NA TRBJ1-1 TRBD1 TRBV7-8 CASSRDRTQTEAFF TGTGCCAGCAGTCGGGACAGGACCCAAACTGAAGCTTTCTTT
NA TRBJ2-3 TRBD1 TRBV4-1 CASSKRDRGTLTDTQYF TGCGCCAGCAGCAAACGGGACAGGGGGACTCTCACAGATACGCAGTATTTT
NA TRBJ1-1 NA TRBV10-3 CAISLEGTEAFF TGTGCCATCAGCCTGGAGGGCACTGAAGCTTTCTTT
NA TRBJ2-3 NA TRBV6-1 CASSSVQDTQYF TGTGCCAGCAGTTCCGTTCAGGATACGCAGTATTTT
NA TRBJ1-2 TRBD1 TRBV6-5 CVSSYGQGANYGYTF TGTGTCAGCAGTTACGGACAGGGGGCTAACTATGGCTACACCTTC
NA TRBJ1-1 NA TRBV6-6 CASSSPGRGRLTEAFF TGTGCCAGCAGTTCCCCCGGACGGGGAAGGTTGACTGAAGCTTTCTTT
NA TRBJ1-5 NA TRBV18 CASSPFPSGNQPQHF TGTGCCAGCTCACCATTCCCGTCGGGCAATCAGCCCCAGCATTTT
NA TRBJ2-1 NA TRBV19 CASSMGAGYNEQFF TGTGCCAGTAGTATGGGGGCGGGCTACAATGAGCAGTTCTTC
NA TRBJ1-2 TRBD1 TRBV6-5 CASSYLQGEGGYTF TGTGCCAGCAGTTACCTACAGGGGGAGGGTGGCTACACCTTC
NA TRBJ1-1 TRBD1 TRBV4-1 CASRDKADRGYGTEAFF TGCGCCAGCAGGGATAAGGCGGACAGGGGGTATGGCACTGAAGCTTTCTTT
NA TRBJ2-5 NA TRBV6-6 CASSAQGYQETQYF TGTGCCAGCAGCGCCCAGGGGTACCAAGAGACCCAGTACTTC
NA TRBJ2-2 NA TRBV15 CATTQRGSNTGELFF TGTGCCACCACCCAGAGGGGGTCGAACACCGGGGAGCTGTTTTTT
NA TRBJ1-2 TRBD1 TRBV29-1 CSVGADRGEGYTF TGCAGCGTTGGAGCAGACAGGGGTGAAGGCTACACCTTC
NA TRBJ1-4 NA TRBV7-9 CASSFRDKPEKLFF TGTGCCAGCAGCTTCCGGGACAAGCCTGAAAAACTGTTTTTT
NA TRBJ2-3 TRBD2 TRBV7-9 CASSPGGAADTQYF TGTGCCAGCAGCCCCGGGGGGGCCGCAGATACGCAGTATTTT
few TRBJ2-7 TRBD2 TRBV15 CATSRDLAGDYYEQYF TGTGCCACCAGCAGAGATCTGGCGGGGGATTACTACGAGCAGTACTTC
NA TRBJ1-6 NA TRBV6-1 CASSEDTGYNSPLHF TGTGCCAGCAGTGAAGACACAGGGTATAATTCACCCCTCCACTTT
few TRBJ1-1 NA TRBV9 CASPGPENTEAFF TGTGCCAGCCCTGGTCCGGAGAACACTGAAGCTTTCTTC
NA TRBJ2-3 NA TRBV4-1 CASSRAPTRGDTQYF TGCGCCAGCAGCCGAGCTCCCACCAGGGGAGATACGCAGTATTTT
few TRBJ1-1 TRBD1 TRBV6-5 CASSSDRGAPRTEAFF TGTGCCAGCAGTTCGGACAGGGGCGCTCCGAGGACTGAAGCTTTCTTT
NA TRBJ1-1 NA TRBV20-1 CSASPGPGAFF TGCAGTGCTAGTCCAGGGCCCGGAGCTTTCTTT
NA TRBJ1-1 NA TRBV29-1 CSVEEGNTEAFF TGCAGCGTTGAGGAGGGGAACACTGAAGCTTTCTTT
once TRBJ2-7 TRBD2 TRBV4-1 CASSQDWWRESSYEQYF TGCGCCAGCAGCCAAGACTGGTGGCGGGAGAGCTCCTACGAGCAGTACTTC
NA TRBJ1-2 TRBD1 TRBV5-1 CASSPTLVQGVYYGYTF TGCGCCAGCAGCCCAACCCTCGTACAGGGGGTTTACTATGGCTACACCTTC
NA TRBJ1-4 NA TRBV2 CASSDGGRGTNEKLFF TGTGCCAGCAGTGACGGGGGAAGGGGAACTAATGAAAAACTGTTTTTT
NA TRBJ2-3 NA TRBV27 CASRRQASSTDTQYF TGTGCCAGCAGGAGACAAGCTTCTAGCACAGATACGCAGTATTTT
few TRBJ2-3 TRBD2 TRBV6-4 CASSGSGGSTDTQYF TGTGCCAGCAGTGGTAGCGGGGGGAGCACAGATACGCAGTATTTT
NA TRBJ1-1 TRBD1 TRBV20-1 CSVWTGIGAFF TGCAGTGTTTGGACAGGGATAGGTGCTTTCTTT
NA TRBJ2-1 TRBD1 TRBV5-1 CASSLGDSSNNEQFF TGCGCCAGCAGCTTGGGGGACAGCTCGAACAATGAGCAGTTCTTC
NA TRBJ1-1 NA TRBV5-1 CASSLGQGTRNTEAFF TGCGCCAGCAGCTTGGGGCAGGGCACACGGAACACTGAAGCTTTCTTT
NA TRBJ1-1 NA TRBV2 CASSELQQYTEAFF TGTGCCAGCAGTGAACTCCAACAGTACACTGAAGCTTTCTTT
NA TRBJ1-4 TRBD1 TRBV4-1 CASSSRQGVTNEKLFF TGCGCCAGCAGCTCTCGACAGGGAGTAACTAATGAAAAACTGTTTTTT
NA TRBJ1-6 NA TRBV10-3 CAISETVGGSPLHF TGTGCCATCAGTGAGACGGTCGGAGGGTCACCCCTCCACTTT
few TRBJ2-3 NA TRBV11-3 CASSLGTATDTQYF TGTGCCAGCAGCCTAGGAACAGCCACAGATACGCAGTATTTT
NA TRBJ2-7 NA TRBV4-3 CASSQGTAISYEQYF TGCGCCAGCAGCCAAGGGACTGCAATCTCCTACGAGCAGTACTTC